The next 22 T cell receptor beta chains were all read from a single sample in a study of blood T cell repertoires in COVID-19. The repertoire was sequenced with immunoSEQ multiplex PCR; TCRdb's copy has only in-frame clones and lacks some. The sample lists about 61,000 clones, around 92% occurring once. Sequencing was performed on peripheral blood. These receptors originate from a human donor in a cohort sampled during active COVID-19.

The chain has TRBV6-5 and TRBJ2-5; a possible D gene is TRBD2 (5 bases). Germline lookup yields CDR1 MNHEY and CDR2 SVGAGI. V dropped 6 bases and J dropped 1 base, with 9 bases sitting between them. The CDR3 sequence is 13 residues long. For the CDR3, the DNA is TGTGCCAGCAGGAGGGTACTCCAAGAGACCCAGTACTTC. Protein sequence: CASRRVLQETQYF.

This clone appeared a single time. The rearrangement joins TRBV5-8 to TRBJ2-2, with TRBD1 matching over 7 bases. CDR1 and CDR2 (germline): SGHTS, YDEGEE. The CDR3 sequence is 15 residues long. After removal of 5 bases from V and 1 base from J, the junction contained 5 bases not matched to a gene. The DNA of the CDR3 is TGTGCCAGCAGACAGGACAGGTTGAACACCGGGGAGCTGTTTTTT. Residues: CASRQDRLNTGELFF.

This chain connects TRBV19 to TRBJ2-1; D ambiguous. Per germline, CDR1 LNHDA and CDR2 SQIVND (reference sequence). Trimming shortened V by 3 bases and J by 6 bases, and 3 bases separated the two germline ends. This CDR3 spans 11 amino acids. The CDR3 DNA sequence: TGTGCCAGTAGTATCTTCAATGAGCAGTTCTTC. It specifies CASSIFNEQFF.

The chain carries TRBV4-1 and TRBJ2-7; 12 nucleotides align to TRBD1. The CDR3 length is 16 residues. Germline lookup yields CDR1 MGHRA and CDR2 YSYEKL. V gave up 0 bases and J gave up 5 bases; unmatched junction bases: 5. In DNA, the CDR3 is TGCGCCAGCAGCCAAGAGGGACAGGGGGCAAGAAACGAGCAGTACTTC. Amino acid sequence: CASSQEGQGARNEQYF.

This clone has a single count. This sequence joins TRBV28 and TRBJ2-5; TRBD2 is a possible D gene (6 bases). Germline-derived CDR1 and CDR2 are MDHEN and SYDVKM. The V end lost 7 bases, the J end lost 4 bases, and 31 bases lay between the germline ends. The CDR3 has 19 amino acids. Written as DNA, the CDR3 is TGTGCCAGCACCCCGAGCACGGTAGCGGAGGGGTGGATGCCAGAGACCCAGTACTTC. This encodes CASTPSTVAEGWMPETQYF.

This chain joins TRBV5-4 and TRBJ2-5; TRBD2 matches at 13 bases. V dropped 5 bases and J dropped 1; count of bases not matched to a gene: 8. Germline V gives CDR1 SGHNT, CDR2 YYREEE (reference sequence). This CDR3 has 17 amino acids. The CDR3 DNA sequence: TGTGCCAGCAGTTCCGGGACTAGCGGGGCAATCCAAGAGACCCAGTACTTC. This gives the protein CASSSGTSGAIQETQYF.

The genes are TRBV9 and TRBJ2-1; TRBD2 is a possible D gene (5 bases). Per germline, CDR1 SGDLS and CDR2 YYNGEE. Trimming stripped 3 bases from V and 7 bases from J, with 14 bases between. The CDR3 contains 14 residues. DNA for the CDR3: TGTGCCAGCAGCGGAGGGATTCTTCTTAATGAGCAGTTCTTC. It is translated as CASSGGILLNEQFF.

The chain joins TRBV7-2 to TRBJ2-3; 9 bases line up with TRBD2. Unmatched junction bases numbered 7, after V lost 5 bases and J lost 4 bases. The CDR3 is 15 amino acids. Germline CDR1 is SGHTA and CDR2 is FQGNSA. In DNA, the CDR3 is TGTGCCAGCAGCCTAAACGGCGGGGGGGCAGATACGCAGTATTTT. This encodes CASSLNGGGADTQYF.

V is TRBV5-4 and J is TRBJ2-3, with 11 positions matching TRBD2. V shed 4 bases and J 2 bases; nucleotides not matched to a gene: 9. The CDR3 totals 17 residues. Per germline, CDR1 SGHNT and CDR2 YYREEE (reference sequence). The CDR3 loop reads CASSRKLAGGITDTQYF. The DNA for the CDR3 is TGTGCCAGCAGCCGAAAGCTAGCGGGAGGAATCACAGATACGCAGTATTTT.

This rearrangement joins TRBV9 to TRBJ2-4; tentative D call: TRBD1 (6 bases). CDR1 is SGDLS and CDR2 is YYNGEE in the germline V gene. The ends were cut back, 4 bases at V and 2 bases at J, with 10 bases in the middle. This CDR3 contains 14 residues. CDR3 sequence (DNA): TGTGCCAGCAGCCCAGGGGTTCCCAAAAACATTCAGTACTTC. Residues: CASSPGVPKNIQYF.

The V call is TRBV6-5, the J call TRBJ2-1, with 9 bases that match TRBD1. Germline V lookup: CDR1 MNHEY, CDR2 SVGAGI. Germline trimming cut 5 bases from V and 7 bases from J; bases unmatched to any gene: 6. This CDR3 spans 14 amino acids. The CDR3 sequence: CASSPTGGNNEQFF. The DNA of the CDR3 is TGTGCCAGCAGTCCGACAGGGGGAAATAATGAGCAGTTCTTC.

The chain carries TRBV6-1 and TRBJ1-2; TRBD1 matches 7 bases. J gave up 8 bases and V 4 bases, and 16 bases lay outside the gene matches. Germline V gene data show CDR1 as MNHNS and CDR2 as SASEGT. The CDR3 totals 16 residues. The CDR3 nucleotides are TGTGCCAGCAGTGGACCAGAGAGGCCCGAAGGGGGCGGCTACACCTTC. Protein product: CASSGPERPEGGGYTF.

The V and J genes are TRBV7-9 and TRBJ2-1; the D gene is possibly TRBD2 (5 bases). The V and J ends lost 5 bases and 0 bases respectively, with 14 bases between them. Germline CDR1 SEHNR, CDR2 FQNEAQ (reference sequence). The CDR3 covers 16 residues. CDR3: CASSQRTSSSYNEQFF. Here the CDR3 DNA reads TGTGCCAGCAGCCAGAGGACTTCGAGCTCCTACAATGAGCAGTTCTTC.

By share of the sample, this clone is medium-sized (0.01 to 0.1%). CDR3 protein: CASSEQGPYEQYF. CDR3 in DNA: TGTGCCAGCAGCGAACAGGGTCCCTACGAGCAGTACTTC. The chain has TRBV7-2 and TRBJ2-7; possible D gene TRBD1, 6 bases. This CDR3 is built from 13 residues. Germline values: CDR1 SGHTA, CDR2 FQGNSA. The V gene lost 5 bases and the J gene lost 2 bases, with 10 bases spanning the gap.

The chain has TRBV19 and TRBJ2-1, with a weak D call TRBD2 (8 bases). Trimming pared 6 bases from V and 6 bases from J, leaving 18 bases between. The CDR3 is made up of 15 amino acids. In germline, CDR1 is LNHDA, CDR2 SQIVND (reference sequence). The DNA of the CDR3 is TGTGCCAGTAGGGAGGGGGCGGGAGGTCTCAATGAGCAGTTCTTC. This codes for CASREGAGGLNEQFF.

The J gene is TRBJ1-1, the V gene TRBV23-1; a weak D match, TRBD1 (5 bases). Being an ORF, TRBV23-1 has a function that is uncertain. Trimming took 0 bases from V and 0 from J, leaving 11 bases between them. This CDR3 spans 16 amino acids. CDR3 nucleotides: TGCGCCAGCAGTCAATCCGTCAGGGTGATGAACACTGAAGCTTTCTTT. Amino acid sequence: CASSQSVRVMNTEAFF.

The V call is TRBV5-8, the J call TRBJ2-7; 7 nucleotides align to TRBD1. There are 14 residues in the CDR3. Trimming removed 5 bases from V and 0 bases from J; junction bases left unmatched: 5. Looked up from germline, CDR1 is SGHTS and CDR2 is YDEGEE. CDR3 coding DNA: TGTGCCAGCAGGGACAGGTCAAGCTCCTACGAGCAGTACTTC. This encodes CASRDRSSSYEQYF.

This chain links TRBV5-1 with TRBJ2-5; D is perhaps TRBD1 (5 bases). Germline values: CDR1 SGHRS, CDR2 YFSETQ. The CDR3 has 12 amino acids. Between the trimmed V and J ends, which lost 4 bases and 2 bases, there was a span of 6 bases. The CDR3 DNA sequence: TGCGCCAGCAGCGACAGTCAAGAGACCCAGTACTTC. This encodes CASSDSQETQYF.

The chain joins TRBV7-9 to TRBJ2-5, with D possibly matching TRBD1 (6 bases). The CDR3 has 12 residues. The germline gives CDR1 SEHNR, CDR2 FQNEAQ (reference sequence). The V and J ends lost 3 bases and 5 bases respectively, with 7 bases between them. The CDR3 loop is CASSFTGETQYF. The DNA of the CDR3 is TGTGCCAGCAGCTTTACAGGGGAGACCCAGTACTTC.

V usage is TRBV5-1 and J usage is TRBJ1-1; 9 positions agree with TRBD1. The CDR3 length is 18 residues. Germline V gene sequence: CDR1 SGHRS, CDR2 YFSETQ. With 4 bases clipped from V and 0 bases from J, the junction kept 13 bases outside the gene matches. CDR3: CASSNRPAGQGLNTEAFF. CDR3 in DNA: TGCGCCAGCAGCAACCGACCCGCGGGACAGGGTCTGAACACTGAAGCTTTCTTT.

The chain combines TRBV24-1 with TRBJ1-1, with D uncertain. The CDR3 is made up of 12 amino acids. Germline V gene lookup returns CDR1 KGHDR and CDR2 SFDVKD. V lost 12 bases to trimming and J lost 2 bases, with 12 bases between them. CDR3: CAPSEENTEAFF. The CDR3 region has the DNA TGTGCCCCCTCTGAGGAAAACACTGAAGCTTTCTTT.

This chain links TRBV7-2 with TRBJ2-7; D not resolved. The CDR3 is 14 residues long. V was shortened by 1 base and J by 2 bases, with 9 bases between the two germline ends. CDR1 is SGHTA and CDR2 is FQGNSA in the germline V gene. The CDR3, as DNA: TGTGCCAGCAGCTTAGTTTCCAGAACCTACGAGCAGTACTTC. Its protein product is CASSLVSRTYEQYF.